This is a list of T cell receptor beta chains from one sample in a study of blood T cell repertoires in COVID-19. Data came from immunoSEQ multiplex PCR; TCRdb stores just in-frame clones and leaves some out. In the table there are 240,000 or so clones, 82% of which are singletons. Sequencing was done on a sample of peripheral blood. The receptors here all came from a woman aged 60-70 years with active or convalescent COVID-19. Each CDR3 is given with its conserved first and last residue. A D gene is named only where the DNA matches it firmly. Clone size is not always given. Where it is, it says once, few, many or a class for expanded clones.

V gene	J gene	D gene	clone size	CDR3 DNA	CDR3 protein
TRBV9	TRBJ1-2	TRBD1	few	TGTGCCAGCAGCCCATACTTACGGACAGGGAATTATGGCTACACCTTC	CASSPYLRTGNYGYTF
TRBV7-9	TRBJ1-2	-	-	TGTGCCAGCAGCCCGGACAGCCAATTCAATGGCTACACCTTC	CASSPDSQFNGYTF
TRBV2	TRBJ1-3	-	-	TGTGCCAGCAGTGAAATGGGGCTCTCTGGAAACACCATATATTTT	CASSEMGLSGNTIYF
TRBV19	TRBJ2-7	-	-	TGTGCCAGTAGCCCCCCGTTGGGGGCGAGAAAAGGCTACGAGCAGTACTTC	CASSPPLGARKGYEQYF
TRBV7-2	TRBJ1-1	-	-	TGTGCCAGCAGACCCAGTTTGAACACTGAAGCTTTCTTT	CASRPSLNTEAFF
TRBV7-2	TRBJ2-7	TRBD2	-	TGTGCCAGCAGCTTAGCTAGCGGGGCAACCTACGAGCAGTACTTC	CASSLASGATYEQYF
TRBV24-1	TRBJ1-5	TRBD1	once	TGTGCCACCAGTGAACGGGACAGGGAAAGGCCCCAGCATTTT	CATSERDRERPQHF
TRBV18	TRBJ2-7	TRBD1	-	TGTGCCAGCTCACATACGGGACAGGGGCTGTACTTC	CASSHTGQGLYF
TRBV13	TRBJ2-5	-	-	TGTGCCAGCAGCCCGGCGGGTGATTTAGGGACCCAGTACTTC	CASSPAGDLGTQYF
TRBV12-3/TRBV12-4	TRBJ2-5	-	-	TGTGCCAGCAGTGTCGGGGGGACCCAGTACTTC	CASSVGGTQYF
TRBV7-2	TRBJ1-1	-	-	TGTGCCAGCAGCTTAGATCGGAGGGTGGGCATGAACACTGAAGCTTTCTTT	CASSLDRRVGMNTEAFF
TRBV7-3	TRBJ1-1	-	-	TGTGCCAGCAGCTCTACAGGGAACACTGAAGCTTTCTTT	CASSSTGNTEAFF
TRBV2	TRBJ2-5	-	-	TGTGCCAGCAGTGACCCGCAGGGGGGAGCACAAGAGACCCAGTACTTC	CASSDPQGGAQETQYF
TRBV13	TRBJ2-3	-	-	TGTGCCAGCAGCTTACTGGGCCGAACGCAGTATTTT	CASSLLGRTQYF
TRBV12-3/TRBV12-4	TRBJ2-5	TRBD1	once	TGTGCCAGCACTAGGGACAGCCAAGAGACCCAGTACTTC	CASTRDSQETQYF
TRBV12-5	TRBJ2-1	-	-	TGTGCTAGTGGTTCGCCGGGTGAGCAGTTCTTC	CASGSPGEQFF
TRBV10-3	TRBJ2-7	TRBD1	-	TGTGCCACAGCGGGGACAGGGAATATCCACGAGCAGTACTTC	CATAGTGNIHEQYF
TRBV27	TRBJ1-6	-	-	TGTGCCAGCAGTCAGATCTCCTATAATTCACCCCTCCACTTT	CASSQISYNSPLHF
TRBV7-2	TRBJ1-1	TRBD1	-	TGTGCCAGCAGCTTAGGGGGCAGGGGGCGTGGAACTGAAGCTTTCTTT	CASSLGGRGRGTEAFF
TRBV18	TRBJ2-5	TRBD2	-	TGTGCCAGCTCGCTGACTAGCGGGGGGGCTGAGACCCAGTACTTC	CASSLTSGGAETQYF
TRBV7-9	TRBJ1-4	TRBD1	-	TGTGCCAGCAGCTTACCCCCGGGACAGGGGGCGCTTAGTAGTGAAAAACTGTTTTTT	CASSLPPGQGALSSEKLFF
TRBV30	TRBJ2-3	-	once	TGTGCCTGGAGAGAACAGGGCCTGAGCACAGATACGCAGTATTTT	CAWREQGLSTDTQYF
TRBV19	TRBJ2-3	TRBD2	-	TGTGCCAGTAGTATAGGTAGCGGGACAGATACGCAGTATTTT	CASSIGSGTDTQYF
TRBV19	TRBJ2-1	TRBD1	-	TGTGCCAGTAGGGATCGGGGGACAGGGTTAAACAATGAGCAGTTCTTC	CASRDRGTGLNNEQFF
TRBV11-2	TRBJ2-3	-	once	TGTGCCAGCAGTCACACAGATACGCAGTATTTT	CASSHTDTQYF
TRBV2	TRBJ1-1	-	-	TGTGCCAGCAGTGAAGGGGGCAGGGCGAACACTGAAGCTTTCTTT	CASSEGGRANTEAFF
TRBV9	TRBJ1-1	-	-	TGTGCCAGCAGCGCAAGTGTAGGGGACTACACTGAAGCTTTCTTT	CASSASVGDYTEAFF
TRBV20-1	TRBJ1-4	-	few	TGCAGTGCTAGTCAAGAGGGTGGGGGCGAAAAACTGTTTTTT	CSASQEGGGEKLFF
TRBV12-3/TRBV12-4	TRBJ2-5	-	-	TGTGCCAGCAGTTTCTATCAGGTGGCCCAGTACTTC	CASSFYQVAQYF
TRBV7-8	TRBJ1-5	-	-	TGTGCCAGCAGCTTAGAGGGGGTCTCATATAGCAATCAGCCCCAGCATTTT	CASSLEGVSYSNQPQHF
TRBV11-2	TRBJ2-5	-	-	TGTGCCAGCAGCTTCCGACCCCGATCGTGGGGACAACAAGAGACCCAGTACTTC	CASSFRPRSWGQQETQYF
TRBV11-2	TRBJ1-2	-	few	TGTGCCAGCAGCTCCTTGCGGGGTGGATTAGCTAACTATGGCTACACCTTC	CASSSLRGGLANYGYTF
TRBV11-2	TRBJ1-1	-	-	TGTGCCAGCAGCTTTGTCTTACGGGACACTGAAGCTTTCTTT	CASSFVLRDTEAFF
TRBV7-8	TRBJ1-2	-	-	TGTGCCAGCAGCTTGGGGCAGGGGCCCAACTATGGCTACACCTTC	CASSLGQGPNYGYTF
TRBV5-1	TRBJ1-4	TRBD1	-	TGCGCCAGCAGCCCAATAGGCGGGACAGGGTCTGAAAAACTGTTTTTT	CASSPIGGTGSEKLFF
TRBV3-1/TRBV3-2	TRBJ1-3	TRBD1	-	TGTGCCAGCAGCCAACCCCGACAGGGCTTGTTCTCTGGAAACACCATATATTTT	CASSQPRQGLFSGNTIYF
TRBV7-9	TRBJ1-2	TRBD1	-	TGTGCCAGCAGCTTAGCGAGGGACAGGGATAACGGCTACACCTTC	CASSLARDRDNGYTF
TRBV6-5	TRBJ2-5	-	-	TGTGCCAGCAGCGGGGCGGCGGGGAAGGGGGAGACCCAGTACTTC	CASSGAAGKGETQYF
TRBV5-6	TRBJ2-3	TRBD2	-	TGTGCCAGCAGCGATAGCGGGGATAGCACAGATACGCAGTATTTT	CASSDSGDSTDTQYF